The 22 T cell receptor beta chains below come from one sample, sequenced in a study of T-cell reconstitution after alpha-beta-depleted transplantation in children. Preparation of the TCRbeta library involved a method that used unique molecular identifiers. TCRdb processed the PCR reads anew with MiXCR; each CDR3 protein has one entry. The sample consists of over 450,000 distinct CDR3 sequences, 10% to 13% of them appearing once. The material sequenced was PBMCs, taken before TCRalphabeta/CD19-depleted stem cell transplant. These receptors all come from a child aged 2 to 15 with inherited bone marrow failure, due to receive a stem cell transplant.

The rearrangement joins TRBV19 to TRBJ2-1; maybe TRBD2 (5 bases). This CDR3 comprises 13 residues. The V end was cut by 3 bases, the J end by 9 bases, with 12 bases between. Germline loops: CDR1 LNHDA, CDR2 SQIVND (reference sequence). The CDR3 DNA follows: TGTGCCAGTAGTATCGGAGGAACGGGTGAGCAGTTCTTC. Translating it yields CASSIGGTGEQFF.

This clonotype was observed many times. The gene calls are TRBV3-1 and TRBJ2-1, with TRBD2 matching 7 bases. After removal of 4 bases from V and 2 bases from J, the junction contained 8 bases not matched to a gene. The CDR3 covers 16 residues. Germline CDR1 is LGHDT and CDR2 is YNNKEL (reference sequence). The CDR3 bases are TGTGCCAGCAGCCTCCGCATAGCGGGCACCTACAATGAGCAGTTCTTC. Its protein is CASSLRIAGTYNEQFF.

This clonotype was observed many times. The CDR3 coding sequence is TGTGCCAGCAGGGCCGGGACTGATGTTACCGGGGAGCTGTTTTTT. This encodes CASRAGTDVTGELFF. The chain is built from TRBV28 and TRBJ2-2, with D possibly TRBD2 on 6 matching bases. CDR3 length: 15 residues. The V and J ends lost 6 bases and 5 bases respectively, with 16 bases between them. Germline values: CDR1 MDHEN, CDR2 SYDVKM.

This clonotype was counted many times. CDR3 residues: CASSLAGWRASNTGELFF. As DNA, the CDR3 is TGTGCCAGCAGCTTAGCTGGGTGGCGTGCTTCGAACACCGGGGAGCTGTTTTTT. The chain carries TRBV7-2 and TRBJ2-2; D remains ambiguous. V was shortened by 0 bases and J by 0 bases, with 14 bases between the two germline ends. This CDR3 has 18 residues. From germline, CDR1 is SGHTA and CDR2 FQGNSA.

This clonotype was found many times. The CDR3 sequence: CASSWGGRNYNEQFF. The CDR3 nucleotides read TGCGCCAGCAGCTGGGGGGGTCGGAACTACAATGAGCAGTTCTTC. V and J are TRBV5-1 and TRBJ2-1, with TRBD2 matching 7 bases. Germline CDR1 reads SGHRS; CDR2 reads YFSETQ. This CDR3 is built from 15 residues. J lost 3 bases, V lost 3 bases, and 6 bases had no gene match.

This clonotype was picked up many times. J is TRBJ2-7 and V is TRBV20-1, with TRBD1 matching 8 bases. CDR1 and CDR2 from the germline V gene are DFQATT and SNEGSKA (reference sequence). The V gene end was trimmed by 3 bases and the J gene end by 0 bases; junction bases not matched to a gene: 10. The CDR3 has 16 residues. The DNA of the CDR3 is TGCAGTGCTAGTTATCGGGGACAGGTGAACTCCTACGAGCAGTACTTC. It yields the protein CSASYRGQVNSYEQYF.

This chain uses TRBV7-2 with TRBJ2-3; D remains unclear. Germline CDR1 is SGHTA and CDR2 is FQGNSA. The CDR3 is 15 residues long. The ends were cut back, 0 bases at V and 6 bases at J, with 13 bases in the middle. CDR3 in amino acids: CASSLADRSQDTQYF. As DNA, the CDR3 is TGTGCCAGCAGCTTAGCTGACCGATCACAGGATACGCAGTATTTT.

This clonotype was counted many times. The CDR3 nucleotides read TGCGCCAGCAGCTCTCGGCCCGTGACAGGGGAAGCTTTCTTT. This codes for CASSSRPVTGEAFF. This rearrangement joins TRBV5-1 to TRBJ1-1; 7 nucleotides line up with TRBD1. Germline CDR1 reads SGHRS; CDR2 reads YFSETQ. Losses at the gene ends were 3 bases for V and 8 bases for J; bases not matched to a gene: 10. CDR3 length equals 14 residues.

The sample holds many counts of this clonotype. This chain uses TRBV27 with TRBJ2-7, with 8 bases matching TRBD2. V lost 4 bases, J lost 2 bases, and 4 bases stayed unmatched. The CDR3 length is 14 residues. CDR1 and CDR2 (germline): MNHEY, SMNVEV (reference sequence). This CDR3 reads CASSWRAGAYEQYF. CDR3 bases: TGTGCCAGCAGTTGGAGAGCGGGGGCCTACGAGCAGTACTTC.

This clonotype was counted at least ten times. The J gene is TRBJ2-1, the V gene TRBV5-1; D tentatively reads TRBD1 or TRBD2 (5 bases each). This CDR3 has 20 amino acids. The ends were cut back, 4 bases at V and 8 bases at J, with 34 bases in the middle. CDR1 is SGHRS and CDR2 is YFSETQ in the germline V gene. CDR3 nucleotide sequence: TGCGCCAGCAGCCCCTGGGGTACAGGTATCCTCGAGGGCCATTGGGATGAGCAGTTCTTC. Amino acid sequence: CASSPWGTGILEGHWDEQFF.

At least ten counts were recorded for this clonotype. This CDR3 is CASRTTGAAREQYF. The CDR3 nucleotides read TGTGCCAGCAGGACGACAGGGGCGGCTAGGGAGCAGTACTTC. V is TRBV2 and J is TRBJ2-7; 8 bases align to TRBD1. Germline V gives CDR1 SNHLY, CDR2 FYNNEI. This CDR3 is built from 14 residues. Losses at the gene ends were 6 bases for V and 7 bases for J; bases not matched to a gene: 11.

This clonotype has a count of ten or more. The rearrangement joins TRBV24-1 to TRBJ2-1; 12 nucleotides agree with TRBD2. V gave up 5 bases and J gave up 7 bases; unmatched junction bases: 8. The CDR3 has 16 residues. Germline-derived CDR1 and CDR2 are KGHDR and SFDVKD. The CDR3 loop reads CATSGPGLAGPNEQFF. In DNA, the CDR3 is TGTGCCACCAGTGGTCCAGGACTAGCGGGGCCGAATGAGCAGTTCTTC.

The sample holds many counts of this clonotype. The CDR3 DNA is TGTGCCAGCAGGGGACAGGGTTCAGCATCTGAAGCTTTCTTT. Protein sequence: CASRGQGSASEAFF. V is TRBV25-1 and J is TRBJ1-1; TRBD1 aligns across 9 bases. The V segment lost 6 bases and the J segment 6 bases; nucleotides outside the gene matches: 8. The CDR3 has 14 residues. CDR1 and CDR2 (germline): MGHDK, SYGVNS.

The chain couples TRBV9 to TRBJ2-3; D gene uncertain. In germline, CDR1 is SGDLS, CDR2 YYNGEE. Trimming removed 2 bases at V and 1 base at J, with 17 bases between. The CDR3 length is 17 residues. For the CDR3, the DNA is TGTGCCAGCAGCGTTTCCGGCCAACCTGCCCGCACAGATACGCAGTATTTT. Translating it yields CASSVSGQPARTDTQYF.

This clonotype was observed a few times. The J gene is TRBJ2-5, the V gene TRBV7-2; tentative D call: TRBD2 (6 bases). This CDR3 is built from 15 residues. Per germline, CDR1 SGHTA and CDR2 FQGNSA. Trimming cost V 1 base and J 4 bases, with 13 bases left between them. The CDR3 loop is CASSLVGEVGETQYF. DNA of the CDR3: TGTGCCAGCAGCTTAGTCGGGGAGGTGGGAGAGACCCAGTACTTC. Complete variable domain (other parts from reference TRBV7-2 and TRBJ2-5): GAGVSQSPSNKVTEKGKDVELRCDPISGHTALYWYRQSLGQGLEFLIYFQGNSAPDKSGLPSDRFSAERTGGSVSTLTIQRTQQEDSAVYLCASSLVGEVGETQYFGPGTRLLVL.

Of note for this clonotype: A much larger clone lies one base from this, so it may be a read error. CDR3: CATSDLSSGTSADTQYF. CDR3 DNA sequence: TGTGCCACCAGTGATTTGAGTAGCGGAACTAGCGCAGATACGCAGTATTTT. The genes are TRBV24-1 and TRBJ2-3, with TRBD2 matching over 7 bases. CDR1 is KGHDR and CDR2 is SFDVKD in the germline V gene. V dropped 0 bases and J dropped 4; count of bases not matched to a gene: 9. CDR3 length equals 17 residues.

The chain's CDR3 is CASSQEGLAGGEQFF. As DNA, the CDR3 is TGCGCCAGCAGCCAAGAGGGACTAGCGGGAGGGGAGCAGTTCTTC. The chain couples TRBV4-3 to TRBJ2-1, with TRBD2 matching 16 bases. The J segment lost 10 bases and the V segment lost 0 bases, leaving 0 bases of the junction unmatched. Germline-derived CDR1 and CDR2 are LGHNA and YSLEER. The CDR3 spans 15 residues.

Ten or more counts support this clonotype. This chain uses TRBV5-5 with TRBJ2-7, with D perhaps matching TRBD2 (6 bases). The germline CDR1 and CDR2 sequences are SGHKS and YYEKEE (reference sequence). The CDR3 loop spans 13 amino acids. Trimming cost V 5 bases and J 2 bases, with 11 bases left between them. The CDR3 nucleotides read TGTGCCAGCAGTCGGTGGGGGGCCTACGAGCAGTACTTC. Translated, it gives CASSRWGAYEQYF.

This clonotype has more than one count but fewer than ten. This chain links TRBV3-1 with TRBJ1-2; tentative D call: TRBD1 (5 bases). The CDR3 is made up of 20 amino acids. Per the germline V gene, CDR1 is LGHDT and CDR2 is YNNKEL (reference sequence). With 4 bases removed from V and 2 bases from J, the gap between germline ends came to 29 bases. This CDR3 reads CASSLRRGLSETYLNYGYTF. The CDR3 DNA is TGTGCCAGCAGCCTCCGGCGGGGCCTTTCCGAAACTTACCTAAACTATGGCTACACCTTC.

The sample holds many counts of this clonotype. The germline gene is not matched at one end of the junction; a read error may be the cause. The chain is built from TRBV7-8 and TRBJ2-1; unclear D gene. Germline V lookup: CDR1 SGHVS, CDR2 FQNEAQ. This CDR3 has 15 residues. This chain's CDR3 is CASSLPGASDNEQFF. The DNA of the CDR3 is TGTGCCAGCAGCTTGCCGGGCGCCTCCGACAATGAGCAGTTCTTC.

This clonotype occurred a few times. The gene calls are TRBV7-6 and TRBJ1-1; 9 bases map to TRBD1. The CDR3 covers 16 residues. Germline V lookup: CDR1 SGHVS, CDR2 FNYEAQ. The trim removed 2 bases at V and 7 bases at J, leaving 11 bases unmatched. The CDR3, as DNA: TGTGCCAGCAGCTTATCCCCCGGGACAGGGAACGGTGAAGCTTTCTTT. Encoded protein: CASSLSPGTGNGEAFF. Together with reference TRBV7-6 and TRBJ1-1, the CDR3 gives the full variable domain: GAGVSQSPRYKVTKRGQDVALRCDPISGHVSLYWYRQALGQGPEFLTYFNYEAQQDKSGLPNDRFSAERPEGSISTLTIQRTEQRDSAMYRCASSLSPGTGNGEAFFGQGTRLTVV.

This rearrangement joins TRBV29-1 to TRBJ2-3, with 9 bases that match TRBD2. V lost 1 base to trimming and J lost 0 bases; unmatched junction nucleotides: 5. Germline V CDR1 and CDR2: SQVTM, ANQGSEA. The CDR3 spans 16 residues. The CDR3 coding sequence is TGCAGCGTTGAAGGGGCTAGCGGGATTAGCACAGATACGCAGTATTTT. Amino acids: CSVEGASGISTDTQYF.